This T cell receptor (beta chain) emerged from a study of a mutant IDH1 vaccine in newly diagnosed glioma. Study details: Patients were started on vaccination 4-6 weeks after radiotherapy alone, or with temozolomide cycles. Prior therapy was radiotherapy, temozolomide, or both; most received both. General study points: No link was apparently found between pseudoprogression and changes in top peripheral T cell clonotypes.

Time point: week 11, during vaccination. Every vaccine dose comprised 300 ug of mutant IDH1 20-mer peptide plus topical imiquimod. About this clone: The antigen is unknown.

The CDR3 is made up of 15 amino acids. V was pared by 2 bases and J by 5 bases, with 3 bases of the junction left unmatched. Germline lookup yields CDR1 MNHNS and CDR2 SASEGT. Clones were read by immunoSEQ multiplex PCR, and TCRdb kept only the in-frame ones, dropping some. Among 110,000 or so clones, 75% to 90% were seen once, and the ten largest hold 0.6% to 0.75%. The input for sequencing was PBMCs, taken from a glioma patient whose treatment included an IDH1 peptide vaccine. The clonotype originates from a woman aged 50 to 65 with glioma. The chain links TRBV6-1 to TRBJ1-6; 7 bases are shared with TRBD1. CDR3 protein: CASSEYGTDNSPLHF. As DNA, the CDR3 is TGTGCCAGCAGTGAATACGGGACAGATAATTCACCCCTCCACTTT.